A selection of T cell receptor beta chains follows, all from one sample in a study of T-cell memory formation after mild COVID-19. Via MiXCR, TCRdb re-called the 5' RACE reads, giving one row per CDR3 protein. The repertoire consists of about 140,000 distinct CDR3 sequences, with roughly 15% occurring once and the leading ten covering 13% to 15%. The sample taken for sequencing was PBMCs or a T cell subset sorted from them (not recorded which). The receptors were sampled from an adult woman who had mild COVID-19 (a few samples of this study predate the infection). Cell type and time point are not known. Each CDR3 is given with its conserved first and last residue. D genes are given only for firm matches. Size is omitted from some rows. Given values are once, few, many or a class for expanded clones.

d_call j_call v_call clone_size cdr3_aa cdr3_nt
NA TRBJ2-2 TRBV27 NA CASSLMLGELFF TGTGCCAGCAGTTTAATGTTGGGGGAGCTGTTTTTT
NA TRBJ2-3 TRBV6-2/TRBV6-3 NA CASSFPLSRRTDTQYF TGTGCCAGCAGTTTCCCACTCTCCCGACGAACGGATACGCAGTATTTT
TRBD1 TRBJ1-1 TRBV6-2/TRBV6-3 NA CASKWGTANTEAFF TGTGCCAGCAAATGGGGGACAGCGAACACTGAAGCTTTCTTT
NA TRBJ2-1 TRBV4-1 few CASSQGRDLNEQFF TGCGCCAGCAGCCAAGGGAGGGATTTGAATGAGCAGTTCTTC
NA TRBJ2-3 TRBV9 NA CASSVGPRSRGTDTQYF TGTGCCAGCAGCGTAGGCCCAAGGAGTCGGGGCACAGATACGCAGTATTTT
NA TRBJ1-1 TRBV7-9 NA CASSPTSPGNEAFF TGTGCCAGCAGCCCGACCTCCCCAGGGAATGAAGCTTTCTTT
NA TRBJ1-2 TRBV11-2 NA CASSSLGGGYYGYTF TGTGCCAGCAGCTCACTCGGGGGCGGATACTATGGCTACACCTTC
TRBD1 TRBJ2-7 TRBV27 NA CASSFEPGQGPYEQYF TGTGCCAGCAGTTTTGAGCCGGGACAGGGACCCTACGAGCAGTACTTC
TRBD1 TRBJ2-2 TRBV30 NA CAWRPGQIRTGELFF TGTGCCTGGCGCCCGGGACAGATACGCACCGGGGAGCTGTTTTTT
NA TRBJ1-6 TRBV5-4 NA CASSRAGTTNSPLHF TGTGCCAGCAGCAGGGCTGGGACAACTAATTCACCCCTCCACTTT
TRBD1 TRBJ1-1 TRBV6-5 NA CASRTGHTEAFF TGTGCCAGCCGGACAGGCCACACTGAAGCTTTCTTT
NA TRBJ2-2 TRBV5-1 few CASRIGVDTGELFF TGCGCCAGCAGGATAGGAGTAGACACCGGGGAGCTGTTTTTT
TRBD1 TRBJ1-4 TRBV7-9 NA CASSPTGAGEKLFF TGTGCCAGCAGCCCAACAGGGGCGGGTGAAAAACTGTTTTTT
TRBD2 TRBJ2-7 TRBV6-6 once CASTRGVAGVDEQYF TGTGCCAGCACCAGAGGAGTAGCGGGAGTAGATGAGCAGTACTTC
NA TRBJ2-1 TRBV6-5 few CASSYGLLYNEQFF TGTGCCAGCAGTTACGGGCTATTATACAATGAGCAGTTCTTC
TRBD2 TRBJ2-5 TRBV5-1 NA CASSPGGLAPNVETQYF TGCGCCAGCAGCCCAGGGGGACTAGCCCCAAATGTAGAGACCCAGTACTTC
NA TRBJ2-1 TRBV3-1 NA CASSQDWINEQFF TGTGCCAGCAGCCAGGACTGGATAAATGAGCAGTTCTTC
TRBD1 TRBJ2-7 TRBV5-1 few CASSEGSQGHREQYF TGCGCCAGCAGCGAAGGTTCACAGGGGCATCGCGAGCAGTACTTC
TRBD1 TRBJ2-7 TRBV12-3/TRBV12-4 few CASRTGTASYEQYF TGTGCCAGCCGTACCGGGACAGCCTCCTACGAGCAGTACTTC
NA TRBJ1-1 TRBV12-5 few CASGLQGTSTEAFF TGTGCTAGTGGTTTGCAGGGGACCTCCACTGAAGCTTTCTTT
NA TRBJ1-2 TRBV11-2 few CASSLIGQGPYGYTF TGTGCCAGCAGCTTGATTGGCCAGGGACCATATGGCTACACCTTC
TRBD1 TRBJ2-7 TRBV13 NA CASSLMGQGAYEQYF TGTGCCAGCAGCCTAATGGGACAGGGGGCCTACGAGCAGTACTTC
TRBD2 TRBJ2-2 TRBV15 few CATSRDPGLRTGELFF TGTGCCACCAGCAGAGATCCGGGACTACGCACCGGGGAGCTGTTTTTT
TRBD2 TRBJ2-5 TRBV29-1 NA CSTSSGGGETQYF TGCAGCACGAGTAGCGGGGGCGGTGAGACCCAGTACTTC
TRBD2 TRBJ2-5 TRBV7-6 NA CAIVGLAGELETQYF TGTGCCATTGTAGGACTAGCTGGAGAGCTAGAGACCCAGTACTTC
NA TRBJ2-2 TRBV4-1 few CASSQAGVSNTGELFF TGCGCCAGCAGCCAAGCAGGGGTTAGCAACACCGGGGAGCTGTTTTTT
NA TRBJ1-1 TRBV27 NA CASSPQGGGITEAFF TGTGCCAGCAGTCCCCAGGGAGGGGGAATCACTGAAGCTTTCTTT
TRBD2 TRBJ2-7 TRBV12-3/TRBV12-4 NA CARSGGASYEQYF TGTGCCAGATCGGGAGGTGCGAGCTACGAGCAGTACTTC
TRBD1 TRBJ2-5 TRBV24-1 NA CATASYRQGARETQYF TGTGCCACCGCTTCATACCGACAGGGGGCGAGAGAGACCCAGTACTTC
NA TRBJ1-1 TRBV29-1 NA CSVEVGVNTEAFF TGCAGCGTTGAAGTGGGGGTAAACACTGAAGCTTTCTTT
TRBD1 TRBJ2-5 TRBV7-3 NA CASSLAHRGETQYF TGTGCCAGCAGCTTAGCCCACAGGGGAGAGACCCAGTACTTC
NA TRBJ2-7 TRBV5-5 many CASSPLARDSSYEQYF TGTGCCAGCAGCCCACTAGCACGGGACAGCTCCTACGAGCAGTACTTC
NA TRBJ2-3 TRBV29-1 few CSVEGGESQYF TGCAGCGTTGAAGGGGGAGAGTCGCAGTATTTT
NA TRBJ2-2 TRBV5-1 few CASNPGDTGELFF TGCGCCAGCAATCCGGGGGACACCGGGGAGCTGTTTTTT
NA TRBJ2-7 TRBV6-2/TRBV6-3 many CASSYPPGSISYEQYF TGTGCCAGCAGTTACCCACCGGGTTCCATCTCATACGAGCAGTACTTC
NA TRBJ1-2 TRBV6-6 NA CASSYPSLEWTSNGYTF TGTGCCAGCAGTTACCCCTCTTTGGAGTGGACCTCGAATGGCTACACCTTC
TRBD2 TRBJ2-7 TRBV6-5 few CASSYLRGGYSYEQYF TGTGCCAGCAGTTACCTCCGCGGGGGTTACTCCTACGAGCAGTACTTC
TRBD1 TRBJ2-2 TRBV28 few CASSPGAQGAVGELFF TGTGCCAGCAGCCCTGGGGCCCAGGGGGCGGTCGGGGAGCTGTTTTTT
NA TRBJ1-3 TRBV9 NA CASSTSGDSGNTIYF TGTGCCAGCAGCACCTCCGGTGACTCTGGAAACACCATATATTTT
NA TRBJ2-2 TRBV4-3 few CASSQEPAVNTGELFF TGCGCCAGCAGCCAAGAGCCAGCGGTGAACACCGGGGAGCTGTTTTTT
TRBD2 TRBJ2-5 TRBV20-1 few CSASSASGRDETQYF TGCAGTGCTAGTTCGGCTAGCGGGAGGGACGAGACCCAGTACTTC
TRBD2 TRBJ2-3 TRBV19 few CASKLAGLTDTQYF TGTGCCAGTAAGCTAGCGGGTTTGACAGATACGCAGTATTTT
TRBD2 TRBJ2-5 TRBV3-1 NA CASSHLSGRAPRETQYF TGTGCCAGCAGCCACCTCAGCGGGAGGGCCCCCCGAGAGACCCAGTACTTC